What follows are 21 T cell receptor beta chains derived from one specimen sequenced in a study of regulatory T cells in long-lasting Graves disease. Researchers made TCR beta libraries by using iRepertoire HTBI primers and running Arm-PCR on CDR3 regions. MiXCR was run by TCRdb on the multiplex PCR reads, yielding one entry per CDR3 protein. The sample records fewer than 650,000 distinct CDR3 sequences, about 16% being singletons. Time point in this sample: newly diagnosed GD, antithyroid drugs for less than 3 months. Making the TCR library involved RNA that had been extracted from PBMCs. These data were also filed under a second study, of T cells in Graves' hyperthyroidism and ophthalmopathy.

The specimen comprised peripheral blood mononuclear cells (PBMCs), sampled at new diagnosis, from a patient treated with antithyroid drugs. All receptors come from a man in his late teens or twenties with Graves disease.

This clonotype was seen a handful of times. CDR3 DNA: TGCAGCGTTGGGTTAGGGACAGGCCCGTGGGGCTACACCTTC. Translating it yields CSVGLGTGPWGYTF. The J gene is TRBJ1-2, the V gene TRBV29-1; TRBD1 aligns across 8 bases. CDR1 and CDR2 (germline): SQVTM, ANQGSEA. The CDR3 consists of 14 residues. The junction had 12 bases not matched to a gene; V was cut back by 4 bases and J by 8 bases.

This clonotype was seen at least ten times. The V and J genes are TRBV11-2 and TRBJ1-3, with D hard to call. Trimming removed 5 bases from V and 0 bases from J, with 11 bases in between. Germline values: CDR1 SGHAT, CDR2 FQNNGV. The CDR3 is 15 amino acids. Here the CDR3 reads CASSHLAPSGNTIYF. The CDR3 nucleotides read TGTGCCAGCAGCCACCTAGCCCCCTCTGGAAACACCATATATTTT.

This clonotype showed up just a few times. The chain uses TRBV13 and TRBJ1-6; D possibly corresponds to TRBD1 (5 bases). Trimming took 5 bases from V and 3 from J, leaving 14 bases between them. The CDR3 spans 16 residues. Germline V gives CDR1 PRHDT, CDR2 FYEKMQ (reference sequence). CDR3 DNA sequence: TGTGCCAGCAGCCTCCGGGACGGGGGCTATAATTCACCCCTCCACTTT. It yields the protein CASSLRDGGYNSPLHF. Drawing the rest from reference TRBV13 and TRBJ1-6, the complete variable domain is AAGVIQSPRHLIKEKRETATLKCYPIPRHDTVYWYQQGPGQDPQFLISFYEKMQSDKGSIPDRFSAQQFSDYHSELNMSSLELGDSALYFCASSLRDGGYNSPLHFGNGTRLTVT.

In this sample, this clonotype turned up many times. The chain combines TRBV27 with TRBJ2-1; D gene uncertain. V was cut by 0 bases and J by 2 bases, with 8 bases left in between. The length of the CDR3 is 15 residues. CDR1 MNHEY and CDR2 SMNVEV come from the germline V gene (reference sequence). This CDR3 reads CASSLSGRAYNEQFF. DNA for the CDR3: TGTGCCAGCAGTTTATCGGGCAGAGCCTACAATGAGCAGTTCTTC.

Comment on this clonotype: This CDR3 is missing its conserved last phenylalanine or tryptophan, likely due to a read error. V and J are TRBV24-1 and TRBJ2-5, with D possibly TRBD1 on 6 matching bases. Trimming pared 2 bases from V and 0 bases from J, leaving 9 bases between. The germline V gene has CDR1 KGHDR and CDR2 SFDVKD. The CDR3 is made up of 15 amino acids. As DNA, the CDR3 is TGTGCCACCAGTGATTCTTACAGGGACCAAGAGACCCAGTACTAC. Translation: CATSDSYRDQETQYY.

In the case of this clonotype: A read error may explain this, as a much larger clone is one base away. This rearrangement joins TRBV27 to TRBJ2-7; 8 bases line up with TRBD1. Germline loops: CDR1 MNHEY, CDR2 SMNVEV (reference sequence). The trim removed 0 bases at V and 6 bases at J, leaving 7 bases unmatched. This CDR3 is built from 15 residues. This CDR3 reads CASSLSTSGGGEQYF. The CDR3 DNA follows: TGTGCCAGCAGTTTATCGACGTCAGGGGGCGGCGAGCAGTACTTC.

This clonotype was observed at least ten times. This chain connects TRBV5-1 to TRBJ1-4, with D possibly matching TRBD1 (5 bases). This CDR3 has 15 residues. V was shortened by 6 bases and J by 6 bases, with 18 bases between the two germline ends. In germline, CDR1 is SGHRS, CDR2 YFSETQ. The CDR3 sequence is CASTGDAGGYEKLFF. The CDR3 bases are TGCGCCAGCACTGGAGATGCTGGGGGGTATGAAAAACTGTTTTTT.

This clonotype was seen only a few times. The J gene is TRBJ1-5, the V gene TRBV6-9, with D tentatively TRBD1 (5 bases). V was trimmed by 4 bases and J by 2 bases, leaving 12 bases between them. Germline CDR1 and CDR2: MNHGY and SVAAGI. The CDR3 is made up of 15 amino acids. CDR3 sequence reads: CASSSSGTGNQPQHF. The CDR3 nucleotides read TGTGCCAGCAGTTCTTCCGGGACCGGCAATCAGCCCCAGCATTTT.

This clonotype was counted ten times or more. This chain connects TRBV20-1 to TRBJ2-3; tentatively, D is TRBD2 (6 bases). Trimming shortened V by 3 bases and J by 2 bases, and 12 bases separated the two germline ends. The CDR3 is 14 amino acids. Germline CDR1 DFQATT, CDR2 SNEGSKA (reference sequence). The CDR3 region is CSARLRGTTDTQYF. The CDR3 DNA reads TGCAGTGCTAGGCTTCGGGGGACCACAGATACGCAGTATTTT.

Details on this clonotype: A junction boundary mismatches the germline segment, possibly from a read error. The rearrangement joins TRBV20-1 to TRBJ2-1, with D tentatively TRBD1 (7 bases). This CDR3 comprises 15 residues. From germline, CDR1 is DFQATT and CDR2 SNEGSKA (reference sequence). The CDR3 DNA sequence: TGCAGTGCTGAGGCGGGGACAGAACACTACAATGAGCAGCTCTTC. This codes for CSAEAGTEHYNEQLF.

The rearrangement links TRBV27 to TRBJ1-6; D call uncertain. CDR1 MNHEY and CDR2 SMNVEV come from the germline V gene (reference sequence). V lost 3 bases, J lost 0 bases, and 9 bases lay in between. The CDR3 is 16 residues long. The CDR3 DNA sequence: TGTGCCAGCAGTTTCCTTTGGAGCTCCTATAATTCACCCCTCCACTTT. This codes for CASSFLWSSYNSPLHF.

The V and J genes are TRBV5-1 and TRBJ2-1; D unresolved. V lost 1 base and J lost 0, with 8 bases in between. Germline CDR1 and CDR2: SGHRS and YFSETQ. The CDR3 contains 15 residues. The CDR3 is CASSLYLYSYNEQFF. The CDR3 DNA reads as TGCGCCAGCAGCTTGTATCTATACTCCTACAATGAGCAGTTCTTC.

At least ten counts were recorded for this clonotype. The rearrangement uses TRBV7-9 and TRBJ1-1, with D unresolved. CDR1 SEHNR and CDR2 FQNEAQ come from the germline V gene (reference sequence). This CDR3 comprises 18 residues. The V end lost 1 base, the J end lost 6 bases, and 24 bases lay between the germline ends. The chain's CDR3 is CASSLGSAGGPTGAEAFF. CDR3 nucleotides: TGTGCCAGCAGCTTAGGGTCGGCAGGAGGGCCAACCGGCGCTGAAGCTTTCTTT.

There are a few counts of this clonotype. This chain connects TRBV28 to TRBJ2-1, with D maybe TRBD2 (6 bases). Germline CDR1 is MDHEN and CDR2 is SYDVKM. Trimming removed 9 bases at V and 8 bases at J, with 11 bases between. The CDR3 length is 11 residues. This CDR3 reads CASTLADEQFF. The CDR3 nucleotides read TGTGCCAGTACCTTAGCGGATGAGCAGTTCTTC.

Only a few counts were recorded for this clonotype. CDR3 amino acids: CASSVDGGLGNTIYF. CDR3 nucleotide sequence: TGTGCCAGCAGCGTAGATGGGGGGCTTGGAAACACCATATATTTT. The rearrangement joins TRBV9 to TRBJ1-3, with D possibly matching TRBD1 (6 bases). V gave up 0 bases and J gave up 3 bases, with 10 bases separating them. CDR3 length equals 15 residues. CDR1 and CDR2 (germline): SGDLS, YYNGEE.

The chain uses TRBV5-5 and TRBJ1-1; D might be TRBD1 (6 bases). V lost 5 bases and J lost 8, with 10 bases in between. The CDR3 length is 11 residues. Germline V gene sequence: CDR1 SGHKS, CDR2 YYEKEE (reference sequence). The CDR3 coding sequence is TGTGCCAGCAGGGTCGACAGGGAAGCTTTCTTT. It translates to CASRVDREAFF.

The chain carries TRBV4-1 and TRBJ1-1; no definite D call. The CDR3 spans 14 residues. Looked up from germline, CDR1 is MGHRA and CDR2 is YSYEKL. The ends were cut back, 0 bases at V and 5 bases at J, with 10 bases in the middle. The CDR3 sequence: CASSQDWGETEAFF. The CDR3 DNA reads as TGCGCCAGCAGCCAAGATTGGGGAGAGACTGAAGCTTTCTTT.

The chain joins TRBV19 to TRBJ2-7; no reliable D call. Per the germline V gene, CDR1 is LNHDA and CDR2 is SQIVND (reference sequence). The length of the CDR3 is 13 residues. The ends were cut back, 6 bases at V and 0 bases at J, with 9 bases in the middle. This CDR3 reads CASSHTTSYEQYF. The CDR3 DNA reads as TGTGCCAGTAGCCACACGACCTCCTACGAGCAGTACTTC.

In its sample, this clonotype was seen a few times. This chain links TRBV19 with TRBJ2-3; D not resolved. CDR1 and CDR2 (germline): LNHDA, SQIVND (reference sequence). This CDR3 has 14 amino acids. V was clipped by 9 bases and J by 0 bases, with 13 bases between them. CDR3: CASGIGPSTDTQYF. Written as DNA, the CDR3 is TGTGCCAGCGGAATTGGACCTAGCACAGATACGCAGTATTTT.

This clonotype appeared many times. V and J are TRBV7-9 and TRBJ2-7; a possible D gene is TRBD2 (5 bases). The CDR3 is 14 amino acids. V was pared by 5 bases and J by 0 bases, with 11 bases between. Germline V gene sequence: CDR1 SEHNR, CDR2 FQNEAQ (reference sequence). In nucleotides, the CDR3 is TGTGCCAGCAGCGCAGGACTGAGCTCCTACGAGCAGTACTTC. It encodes CASSAGLSSYEQYF.

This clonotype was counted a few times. In DNA, the CDR3 is TGTGCCAGCAGTTACCCTCCCGGGGCCGAGCAGTACTTC. Amino acid sequence: CASSYPPGAEQYF. This chain connects TRBV6-5 to TRBJ2-7, with D perhaps matching TRBD1 or TRBD2 (5 bases each). The CDR3 is 13 residues long. Germline V gene lookup returns CDR1 MNHEY and CDR2 SVGAGI. V lost 2 bases to trimming and J lost 6 bases, with 11 bases between them.